These T cell receptor beta chains were read from a single sample in a study of OX40 agonist ivuxolimab in advanced cancers. Sequencing was performed with immunoSEQ multiplex PCR; in TCRdb, only in-frame clones are kept and a portion is missing. The sample records 80,000 to 100,000 clones, approximately 86% being singletons. This specimen was CD4+ or CD8+ T cells sorted from blood, taken in a trial of the OX40 agonist ivuxolimab. These receptors were taken from an adult with an advanced solid tumor such as melanoma, head and neck, liver or kidney cancer. Both conserved end residues are part of each CDR3. A D gene is named only where the DNA matches it firmly. Clone sizes are given selectively: once, few, many, or a class where the clone is expanded.

>once|TRBJ2-1|TRBV5-1|-
CASSLASRRGDEQFF
TGCGCCAGCAGCTTGGCGAGTAGGAGAGGGGATGAGCAGTTCTTC
>-|TRBJ1-2|TRBV28|-
CASSFIVRRYGYTF
TGTGCCAGCAGTTTTATTGTACGGCGATATGGCTACACCTTC
>-|TRBJ2-2|TRBV5-1|TRBD1
CASSFQTGEVTGELFF
TGCGCCAGCAGCTTCCAGACAGGGGAAGTAACCGGGGAGCTGTTTTTT
>-|TRBJ2-3|TRBV5-4|-
CASSLGTGRTDTQYF
TGTGCCAGCAGCCTCGGGACGGGAAGAACAGATACGCAGTATTTT
>-|TRBJ2-1|TRBV9|TRBD2
CASSVTSGYNEQFF
TGTGCCAGCAGCGTGACTAGCGGGTACAATGAGCAGTTCTTC
>-|TRBJ1-4|TRBV7-9|TRBD1
CASSTDTGGNEKLFF
TGTGCCAGCAGCACCGATACAGGGGGGAATGAAAAACTGTTTTTT
>-|TRBJ1-1|TRBV5-1|-
CASSLVGAYGTEAFF
TGCGCCAGCAGCTTGGTGGGTGCGTACGGCACTGAAGCTTTCTTT
>-|TRBJ2-2|TRBV6-6|-
CASKERQASGELFF
TGTGCCAGCAAGGAAAGACAGGCGTCCGGGGAGCTGTTTTTT
>-|TRBJ1-1|TRBV5-1|-
CASSDGQSNTEAFF
TGCGCCAGCAGCGACGGACAGTCCAACACTGAAGCTTTCTTT
>-|TRBJ2-7|TRBV29-1|-
CSVGYQQGGVEQYF
TGCAGCGTTGGCTACCAACAGGGGGGGGTCGAGCAGTACTTC
>-|TRBJ1-5|TRBV29-1|-
CSVGGGDSGQPQHF
TGCAGCGTGGGAGGGGGTGATTCTGGTCAGCCCCAGCATTTT